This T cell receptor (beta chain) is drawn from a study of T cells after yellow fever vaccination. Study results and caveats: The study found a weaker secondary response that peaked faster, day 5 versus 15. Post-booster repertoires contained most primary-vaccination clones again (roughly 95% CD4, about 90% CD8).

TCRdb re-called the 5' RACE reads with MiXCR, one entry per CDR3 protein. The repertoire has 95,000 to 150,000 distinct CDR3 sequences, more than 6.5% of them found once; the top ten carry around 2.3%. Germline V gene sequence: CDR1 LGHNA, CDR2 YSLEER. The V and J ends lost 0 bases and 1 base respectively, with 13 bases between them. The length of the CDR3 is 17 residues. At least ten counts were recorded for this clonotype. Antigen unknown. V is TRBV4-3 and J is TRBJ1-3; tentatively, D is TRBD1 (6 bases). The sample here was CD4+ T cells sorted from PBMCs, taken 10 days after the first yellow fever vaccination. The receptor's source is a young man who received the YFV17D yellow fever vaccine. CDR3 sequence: CASSQEQDGQSGNTIYF. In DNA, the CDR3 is TGCGCCAGCAGCCAAGAACAGGACGGACAGTCTGGAAACACCATATATTTT.